The sequence of this TCR beta chain was determined in a study of neurological immune-mediated disorders. TCRdb re-called the 5' RACE reads through MiXCR, storing one row per CDR3 protein. The table has around 69,000 distinct CDR3 sequences, 4.5% to 5.5% seen once; the top ten hold about 6.9%. This clonotype appeared many times. Trimming pared 6 bases from V and 8 bases from J, leaving 13 bases between. CDR1 is SGHDN, CDR2 FVKESK, per germline. The CDR3 totals 13 residues. The source is a man aged 25-40 years with multiple sclerosis. This chain joins TRBV14 and TRBJ1-4; D possibly corresponds to TRBD1 (5 bases). Sequencing was carried out using PBMCs. This CDR3 is CASRPGGVEKLFF. For the CDR3, the DNA is TGTGCCAGCAGGCCCGGGGGAGTCGAAAAACTGTTTTTT.